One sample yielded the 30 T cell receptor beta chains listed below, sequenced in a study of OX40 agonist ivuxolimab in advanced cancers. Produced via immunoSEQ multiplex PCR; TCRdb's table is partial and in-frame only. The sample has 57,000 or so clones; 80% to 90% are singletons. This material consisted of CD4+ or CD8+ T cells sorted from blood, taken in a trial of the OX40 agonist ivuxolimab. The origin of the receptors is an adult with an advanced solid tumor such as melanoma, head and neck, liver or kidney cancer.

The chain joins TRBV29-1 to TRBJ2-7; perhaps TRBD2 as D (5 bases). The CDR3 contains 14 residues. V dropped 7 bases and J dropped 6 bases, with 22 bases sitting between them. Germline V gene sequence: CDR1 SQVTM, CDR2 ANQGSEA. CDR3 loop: CSAAFQVAGGEQYF. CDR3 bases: TGCAGCGCAGCCTTCCAGGTAGCCGGAGGCGAGCAGTACTTC.

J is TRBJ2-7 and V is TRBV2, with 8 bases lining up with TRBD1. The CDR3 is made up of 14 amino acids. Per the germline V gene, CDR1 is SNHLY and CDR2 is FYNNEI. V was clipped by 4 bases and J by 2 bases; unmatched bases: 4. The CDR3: CASSGRQGPYEQYF. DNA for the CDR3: TGTGCCAGCAGTGGCCGACAGGGGCCCTACGAGCAGTACTTC.

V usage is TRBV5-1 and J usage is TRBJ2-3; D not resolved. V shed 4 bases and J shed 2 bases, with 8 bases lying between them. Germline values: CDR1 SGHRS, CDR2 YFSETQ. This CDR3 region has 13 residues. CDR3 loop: CASSRRNTDTQYF. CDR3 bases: TGCGCCAGCAGCAGGAGAAACACAGATACGCAGTATTTT.

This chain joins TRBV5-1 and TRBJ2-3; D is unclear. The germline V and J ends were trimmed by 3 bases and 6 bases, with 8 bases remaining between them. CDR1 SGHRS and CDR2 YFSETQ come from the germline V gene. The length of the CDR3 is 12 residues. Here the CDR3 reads CASSSTLDTQYF. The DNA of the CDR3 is TGCGCCAGCAGCTCGACTTTGGATACGCAGTATTTT.

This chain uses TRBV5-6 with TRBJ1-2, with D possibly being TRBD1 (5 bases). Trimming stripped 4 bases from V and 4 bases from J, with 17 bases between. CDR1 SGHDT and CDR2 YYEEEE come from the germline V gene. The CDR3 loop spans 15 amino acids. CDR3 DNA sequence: TGTGCCAGCAGCCCAAGCCTTTCAGGGAGCTATGGCTACACCTTC. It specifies CASSPSLSGSYGYTF.

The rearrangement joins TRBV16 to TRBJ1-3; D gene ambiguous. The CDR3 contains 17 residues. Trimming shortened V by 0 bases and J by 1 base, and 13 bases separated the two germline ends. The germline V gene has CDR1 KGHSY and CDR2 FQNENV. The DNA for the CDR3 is TGTGCCAGCAGCCAATCGATGGGCAGGTCATCTGGAAACACCATATATTTT. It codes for CASSQSMGRSSGNTIYF.

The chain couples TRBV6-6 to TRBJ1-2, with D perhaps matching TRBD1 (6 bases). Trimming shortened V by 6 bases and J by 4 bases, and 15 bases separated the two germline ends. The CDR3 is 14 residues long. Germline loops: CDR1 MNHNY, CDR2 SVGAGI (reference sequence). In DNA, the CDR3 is TGTGCCAGCAGCCCTTCGGGACAAGTCTATGGCTACACCTTC. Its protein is CASSPSGQVYGYTF.

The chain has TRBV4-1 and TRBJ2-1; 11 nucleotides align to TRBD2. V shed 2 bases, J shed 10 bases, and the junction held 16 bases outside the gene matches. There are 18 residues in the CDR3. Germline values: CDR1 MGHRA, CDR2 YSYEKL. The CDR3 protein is CASSQTYSGTSGSNEQFF. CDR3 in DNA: TGCGCCAGCAGCCAAACTTACTCCGGGACTAGCGGCTCCAACGAGCAGTTCTTC.

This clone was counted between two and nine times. CDR3 sequence: CASSDWYSNQPQHF. The CDR3 region has the DNA TGTGCCAGCTCCGACTGGTATAGCAATCAGCCCCAGCATTTT. The rearrangement uses TRBV7-8 and TRBJ1-5; the D is unclear. V lost 8 bases and J lost 0, with 11 bases in between. Germline-derived CDR1 and CDR2 are SGHVS and FQNEAQ. The CDR3 runs 14 residues.

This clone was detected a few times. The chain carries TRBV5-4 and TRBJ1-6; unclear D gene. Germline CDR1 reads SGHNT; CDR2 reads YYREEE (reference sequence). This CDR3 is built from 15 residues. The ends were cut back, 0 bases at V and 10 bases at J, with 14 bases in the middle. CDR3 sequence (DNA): TGTGCCAGCAGCTTGGCAATGGGCCTGGGGTCACCCCTCCACTTT. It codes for CASSLAMGLGSPLHF.

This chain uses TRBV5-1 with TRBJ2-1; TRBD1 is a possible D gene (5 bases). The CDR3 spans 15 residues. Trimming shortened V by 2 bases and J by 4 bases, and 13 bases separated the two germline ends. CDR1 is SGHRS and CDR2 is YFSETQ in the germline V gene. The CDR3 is CASSLSRAPYNEQFF. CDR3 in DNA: TGCGCCAGCAGCTTATCCAGGGCCCCTTACAATGAGCAGTTCTTC.

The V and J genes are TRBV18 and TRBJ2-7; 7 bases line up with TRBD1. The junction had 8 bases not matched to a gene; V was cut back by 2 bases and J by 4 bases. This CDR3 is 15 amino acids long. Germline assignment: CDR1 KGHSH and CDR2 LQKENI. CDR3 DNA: TGTGCCAGCTCACCAACCAGGGGGTTAAGTTACGAGCAGTACTTC. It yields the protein CASSPTRGLSYEQYF.

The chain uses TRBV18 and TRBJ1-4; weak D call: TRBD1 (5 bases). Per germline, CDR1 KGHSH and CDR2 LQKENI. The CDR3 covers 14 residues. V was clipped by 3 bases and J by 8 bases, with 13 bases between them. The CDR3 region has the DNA TGTGCCAGCTCACCGGGAGGACATGGAGAAAAACTGTTTTTT. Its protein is CASSPGGHGEKLFF. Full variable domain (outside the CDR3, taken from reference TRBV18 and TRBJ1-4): NAGVMQNPRHLVRRRGQEARLRCSPMKGHSHVYWYRQLPEEGLKFMVYLQKENIIDESGMPKERFSAEFPKEGPSILRIQQVVRGDSAAYFCASSPGGHGEKLFFGSGTQLSVL.

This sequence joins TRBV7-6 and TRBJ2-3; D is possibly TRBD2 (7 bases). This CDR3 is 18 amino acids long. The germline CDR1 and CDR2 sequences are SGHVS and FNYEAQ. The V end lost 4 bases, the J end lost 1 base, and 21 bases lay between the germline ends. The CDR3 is CASSSTRTGGGGTDTQYF. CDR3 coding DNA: TGTGCCAGCAGCTCGACCCGAACGGGGGGCGGGGGCACAGATACGCAGTATTTT.

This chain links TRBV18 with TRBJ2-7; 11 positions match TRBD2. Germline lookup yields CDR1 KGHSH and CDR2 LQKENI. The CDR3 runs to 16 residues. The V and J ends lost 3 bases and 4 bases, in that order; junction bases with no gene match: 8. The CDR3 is CASSPPLAGVGYEQYF. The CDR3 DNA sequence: TGTGCCAGCTCACCGCCACTAGCGGGAGTGGGTTACGAGCAGTACTTC.

The CDR3 nucleotides are TGTGCCAGCAGACCTGACTCGTTCCAAGAGACCCAGTACTTC. It translates to CASRPDSFQETQYF. The genes are TRBV7-9 and TRBJ2-5, with D unresolved. Germline values: CDR1 SEHNR, CDR2 FQNEAQ (reference sequence). Trimming shortened V by 6 bases and J by 1 base, and 12 bases separated the two germline ends. The CDR3 loop spans 14 amino acids.

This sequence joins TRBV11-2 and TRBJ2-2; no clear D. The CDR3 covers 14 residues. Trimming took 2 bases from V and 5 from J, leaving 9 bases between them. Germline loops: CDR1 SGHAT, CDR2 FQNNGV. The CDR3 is CASSLIVGTGELFF. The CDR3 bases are TGTGCCAGCAGCTTAATTGTGGGTACCGGGGAGCTGTTTTTT.

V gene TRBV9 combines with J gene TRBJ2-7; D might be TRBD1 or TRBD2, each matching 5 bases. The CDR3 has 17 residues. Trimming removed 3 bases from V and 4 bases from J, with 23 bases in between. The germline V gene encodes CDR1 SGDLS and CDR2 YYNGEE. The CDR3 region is CASSAGTGTAAKYEQYF. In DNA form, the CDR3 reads TGTGCCAGCAGCGCCGGCACCGGGACCGCGGCAAAGTACGAGCAGTACTTC. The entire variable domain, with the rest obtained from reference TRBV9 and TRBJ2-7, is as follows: DSGVTQTPKHLITATGQRVTLRCSPRSGDLSVYWYQQSLDQGLQFLIQYYNGEERAKGNILERFSAQQFPDLHSELNLSSLELGDSALYFCASSAGTGTAAKYEQYFGPGTRLTVT.

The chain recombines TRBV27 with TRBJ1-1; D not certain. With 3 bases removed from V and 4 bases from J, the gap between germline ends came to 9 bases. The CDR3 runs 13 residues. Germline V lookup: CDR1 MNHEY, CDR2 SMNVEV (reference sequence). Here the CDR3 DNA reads TGTGCCAGCAGTTTCCGGGATACCACTGAAGCTTTCTTT. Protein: CASSFRDTTEAFF.

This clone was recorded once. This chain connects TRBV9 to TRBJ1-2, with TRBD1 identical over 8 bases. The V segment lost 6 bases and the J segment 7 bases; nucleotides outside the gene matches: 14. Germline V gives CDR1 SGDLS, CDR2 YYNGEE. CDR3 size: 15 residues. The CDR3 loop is CASTREDRVVLGYTF. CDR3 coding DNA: TGTGCCAGCACTCGGGAGGACAGGGTCGTCCTTGGCTACACCTTC.

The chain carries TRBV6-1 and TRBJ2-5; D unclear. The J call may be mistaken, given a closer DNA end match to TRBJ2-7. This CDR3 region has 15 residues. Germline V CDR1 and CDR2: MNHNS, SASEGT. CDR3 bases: TGTGCCAGCAGTGAAGTGGTCCAGCGTCGGTACGAGCAGTACTTC. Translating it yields CASSEVVQRRYEQYF.

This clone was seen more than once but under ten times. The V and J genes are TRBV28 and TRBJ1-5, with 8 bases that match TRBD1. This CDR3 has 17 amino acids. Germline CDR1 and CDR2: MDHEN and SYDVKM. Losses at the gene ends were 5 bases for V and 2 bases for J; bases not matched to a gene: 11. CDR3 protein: CASSVPQGAQGNQPQHF. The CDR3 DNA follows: TGTGCCAGCAGTGTCCCCCAGGGGGCGCAGGGCAATCAGCCCCAGCATTTT.

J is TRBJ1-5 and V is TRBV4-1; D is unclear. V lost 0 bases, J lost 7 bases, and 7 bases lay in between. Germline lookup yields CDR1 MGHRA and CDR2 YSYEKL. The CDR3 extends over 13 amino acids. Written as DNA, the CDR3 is TGCGCCAGCAGCCAAGAATTAAGGCAGCCCCAGCATTTT. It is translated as CASSQELRQPQHF.

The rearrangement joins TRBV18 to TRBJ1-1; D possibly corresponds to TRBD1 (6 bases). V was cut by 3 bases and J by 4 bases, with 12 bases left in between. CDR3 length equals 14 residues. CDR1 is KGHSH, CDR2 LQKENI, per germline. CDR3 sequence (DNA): TGTGCCAGCTCACCGGTAGGACAGTCCACTGAAGCTTTCTTT. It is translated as CASSPVGQSTEAFF.

The CDR3 protein is CASSLRGTGGWNTEAFF. CDR3 DNA: TGTGCCAGCAGTTTAAGGGGGACAGGGGGATGGAACACTGAAGCTTTCTTT. The chain recombines TRBV28 with TRBJ1-1, with 11 nucleotides matching TRBD1. The CDR3 totals 17 residues. V lost 2 bases, J lost 1 base, and 6 bases stayed unmatched. Germline-derived CDR1 and CDR2 are MDHEN and SYDVKM. Combining the CDR3 with reference TRBV28 and TRBJ1-1 gives the whole variable domain DVKVTQSSRYLVKRTGEKVFLECVQDMDHENMFWYRQDPGLGLRLIYFSYDVKMKEKGDIPEGYSVSREKKERFSLILESASTNQTSMYLCASSLRGTGGWNTEAFFGQGTRLTVV.

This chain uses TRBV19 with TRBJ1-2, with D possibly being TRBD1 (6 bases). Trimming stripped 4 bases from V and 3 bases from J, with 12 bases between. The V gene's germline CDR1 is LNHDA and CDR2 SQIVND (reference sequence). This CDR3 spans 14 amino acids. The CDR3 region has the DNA TGTGCCAGTAGTAGGGGGGCTGGTTACTATGGCTACACCTTC. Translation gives CASSRGAGYYGYTF.

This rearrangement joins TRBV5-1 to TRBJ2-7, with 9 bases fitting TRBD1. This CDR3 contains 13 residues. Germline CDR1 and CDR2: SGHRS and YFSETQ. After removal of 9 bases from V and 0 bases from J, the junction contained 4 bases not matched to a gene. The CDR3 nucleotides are TGCGCCACCGGGACAGGGATCTCCTACGAGCAGTACTTC. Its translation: CATGTGISYEQYF.

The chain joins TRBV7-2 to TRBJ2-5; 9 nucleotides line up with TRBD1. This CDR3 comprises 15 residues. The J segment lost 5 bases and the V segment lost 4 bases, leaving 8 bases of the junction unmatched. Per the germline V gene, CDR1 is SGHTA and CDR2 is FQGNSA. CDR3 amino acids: CASSWRTGEGETQYF. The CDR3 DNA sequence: TGTGCCAGCAGCTGGCGGACAGGGGAGGGGGAGACCCAGTACTTC. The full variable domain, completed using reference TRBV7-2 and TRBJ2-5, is GAGVSQSPSNKVTEKGKDVELRCDPISGHTALYWYRQSLGQGLEFLIYFQGNSAPDKSGLPSDRFSAERTGGSVSTLTIQRTQQEDSAVYLCASSWRTGEGETQYFGPGTRLLVL.

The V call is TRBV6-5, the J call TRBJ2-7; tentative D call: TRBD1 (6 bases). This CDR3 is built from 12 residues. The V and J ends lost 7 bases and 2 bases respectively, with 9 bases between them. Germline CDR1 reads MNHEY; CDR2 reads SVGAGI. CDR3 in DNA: TGTGCCAGCAAGGCAGGGGCCTACGAGCAGTACTTC. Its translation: CASKAGAYEQYF.

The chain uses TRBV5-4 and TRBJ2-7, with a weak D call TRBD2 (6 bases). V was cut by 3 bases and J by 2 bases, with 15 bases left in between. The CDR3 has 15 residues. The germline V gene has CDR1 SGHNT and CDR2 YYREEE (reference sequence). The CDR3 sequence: CASSSGGALAYEQYF. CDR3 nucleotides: TGTGCCAGCAGCTCTGGAGGGGCGTTGGCCTACGAGCAGTACTTC.